The rows below give T cell receptor beta chains drawn from one sample of a study of response to subunit inactivated influenza vaccine. One entry per CDR3 protein results from TCRdb running MiXCR on the RT-PCR reads. There are roughly 630,000 distinct CDR3 sequences in the sample; about 14% occur only once, and about 7.4% lies in the top ten. Sequencing used PBMCs from blood, obtained approximately 15 days before vaccination. These receptors originate from a man aged 45-65 years who received an inactivated influenza vaccine. Both conserved end residues are part of each CDR3. D genes are given only for firm matches. Not every row has a clone size; where given, it reads once, few, many or a size class.

D	size	J	length	V	CDR3	DNA
.	few	TRBJ2-3	13	TRBV5-1	CASSLARPDTQYF	TGCGCCAGCAGCTTGGCTAGGCCAGATACGCAGTATTTT
.	.	TRBJ2-1	14	TRBV2	CASNPSGQGDEQFF	TGTGCCAGCAACCCGTCGGGACAAGGTGATGAGCAGTTCTTC
.	few	TRBJ2-5	12	TRBV12-3/TRBV12-4	CASSRNRMAQYF	TGTGCCAGCAGTCGTAACCGGATGGCCCAGTACTTC
.	.	TRBJ1-4	15	TRBV11-2	CASSLSDGSNEKLFF	TGTGCCAGCAGCCTTTCGGACGGGTCTAATGAAAAACTGTTTTTT
.	few	TRBJ2-3	15	TRBV2	CASTILIRFTDTQYF	TGTGCCAGCACCATCCTGATTAGGTTCACAGATACGCAGTATTTT
TRBD2	.	TRBJ2-1	15	TRBV11-2	CASSLWTSGTDEQFF	TGTGCCAGCAGCTTATGGACTAGCGGGACGGATGAGCAGTTCTTC
.	few	TRBJ1-1	13	TRBV3-1	CASSQDSAREAFF	TGTGCCAGCAGCCAAGATTCGGCCCGAGAAGCTTTCTTT
.	.	TRBJ2-7	14	TRBV12-3/TRBV12-4	CASSFGGTLYEQYF	TGTGCCAGCAGTTTTGGGGGTACCCTCTACGAGCAGTACTTC
.	.	TRBJ2-2	12	TRBV7-9	CASSSSEFGLFF	TGTGCCAGCAGCTCCAGCGAATTCGGGCTGTTTTTT
.	.	TRBJ2-1	16	TRBV14	CASSQPLMIDDNEQFF	TGTGCCAGCAGCCAACCCCTTATGATAGATGACAATGAGCAGTTCTTC
.	few	TRBJ2-3	16	TRBV12-3/TRBV12-4	CASSLMGTRSTDTQYF	TGTGCCAGCAGTTTAATGGGTACCCGTAGCACAGATACGCAGTATTTT
.	.	TRBJ2-3	16	TRBV11-2	CASSLDLSGGTDTQYF	TGTGCCAGCAGCTTAGATCTATCGGGGGGCACAGATACGCAGTATTTT
TRBD1	few	TRBJ2-2	14	TRBV10-3	CAIRGDSVTGELFF	TGTGCCATCAGGGGGGACAGTGTCACCGGGGAGCTGTTTTTT
.	.	TRBJ1-2	14	TRBV12-3/TRBV12-4	CASSYTGVNYGYTF	TGTGCCAGCTCCTATACAGGCGTCAACTATGGCTACACCTTC
TRBD1	few	TRBJ2-7	16	TRBV5-1	CASSAFTGTGVYEQYF	TGCGCCAGCAGCGCTTTCACCGGGACAGGGGTCTACGAGCAGTACTTC
TRBD1	.	TRBJ2-7	13	TRBV20-1	CSAADRGAYEQYF	TGCAGTGCAGCGGACAGGGGGGCCTACGAGCAGTACTTC
.	.	TRBJ2-2	16	TRBV12-3/TRBV12-4	CASTRGGGLMTGELFF	TGTGCCAGCACCCGAGGGGGGGGACTGATGACCGGGGAGCTGTTTTTT
TRBD2	.	TRBJ2-1	16	TRBV7-6	CASSLVLWTRYNEQFF	TGTGCCAGCAGCTTAGTACTCTGGACTAGATACAATGAGCAGTTCTTC